The subject of this entry is one T cell receptor (beta chain). Trimming took 2 bases from V and 6 from J, leaving 12 bases between them. The germline gives CDR1 SGHVS, CDR2 FQNEAQ. The CDR3 has 14 amino acids. The method was immunoSEQ multiplex PCR; TCRdb's version includes in-frame clones alone and lacks a portion of them. The sample includes 26,000 or so clones, approximately 85% seen only once; the top ten take around a quarter. Patients were ineligible given autoimmune disease history or systemic immunosuppression. This specimen belongs to a study of OX40 agonist ivuxolimab in advanced cancers. Study as a whole: At about 82% male, the cohort had a mean age of roughly 60 years, ranging from roughly 20 to 90.

The starting material was CD4+ or CD8+ T cells sorted from blood, obtained in a trial of the OX40 agonist ivuxolimab. V is TRBV7-8 and J is TRBJ2-3; a weak D match, TRBD2 (5 bases). The receptor's source is an adult with an advanced solid tumor such as melanoma, head and neck, liver or kidney cancer. CDR3 coding DNA: TGTGCCAGCAGCTTAAATAGGTTAGCGGATACGCAGTATTTT. Its protein is CASSLNRLADTQYF.